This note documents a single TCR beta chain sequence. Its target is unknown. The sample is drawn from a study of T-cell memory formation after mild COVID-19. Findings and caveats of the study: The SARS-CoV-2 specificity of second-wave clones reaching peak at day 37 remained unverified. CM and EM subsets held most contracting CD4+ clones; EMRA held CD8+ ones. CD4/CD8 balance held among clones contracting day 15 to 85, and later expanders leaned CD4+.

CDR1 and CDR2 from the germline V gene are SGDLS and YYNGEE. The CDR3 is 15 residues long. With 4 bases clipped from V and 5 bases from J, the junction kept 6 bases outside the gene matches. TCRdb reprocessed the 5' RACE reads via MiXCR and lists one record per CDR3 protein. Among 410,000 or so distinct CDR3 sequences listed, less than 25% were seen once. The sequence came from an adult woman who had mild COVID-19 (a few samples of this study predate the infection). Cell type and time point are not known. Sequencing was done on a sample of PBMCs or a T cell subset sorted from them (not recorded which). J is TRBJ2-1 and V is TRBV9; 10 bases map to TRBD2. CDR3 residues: CASSFSGGLNNEQFF. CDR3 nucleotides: TGTGCCAGCAGCTTTAGCGGGGGGTTAAACAATGAGCAGTTCTTC.